This T cell receptor (beta chain) was sequenced for a study of T cell responses to AZD1222 COVID-19 vaccine. Study-level findings and limits: Spike-wide vaccine-associated CD4 TCRs dominated at 160-218 and 743-854.

Comment on this clone: Its antigen is unknown.

TCRdb's copy holds only in-frame clones and misses some; the assay was immunoSEQ multiplex PCR. Seen here are 15,000 or so clones, more than 80% observed once, and the top ten hold around 39%. Analyses pooled second doses at about 4 or about 12 weeks. This clonotype was sampled from an adult who received the AZD1222 COVID-19 vaccine. Sequencing was performed on peripheral blood, taken 28 days after the second AZD1222 dose.

CDR3 in DNA: TGCAGTGCTAGGAAGAACACTGAAGCTTTCTTT. Amino acid sequence: CSARKNTEAFF. The chain employs TRBV20-1 and TRBJ1-1; no reliable D call. The CDR3 consists of 11 residues. Germline loops: CDR1 DFQATT, CDR2 SNEGSKA (reference sequence). Trimming pared 3 bases from V and 1 base from J, leaving 3 bases between.